This entry describes one TCR beta chain. Germline CDR1 is PRHDT and CDR2 is FYEKMQ (reference sequence). This CDR3 spans 14 amino acids. V lost 3 bases and J 0 bases, leaving 3 bases between the germline ends. This sample is drawn from a study of blood T cell repertoires in COVID-19. About the research overall: Sources were T cells, B-cell-depleted T cells, or PBMCs; the material itself was cDNA or gDNA.

Authors' methods: The authors estimated nucleated cell counts from reference gene primer amplification. Repertoires were generated with immunoSEQ multiplex PCR, while TCRdb's copy carries only in-frame clones and drops some. V and J calls plus clone size are reproduced from that table; the DNA served to infer D and trimming. The table lists 200,000 to 250,000 clones, almost 90% of them singletons. Clinical history reported by participants formed the basis on which cohorts were assigned. The clonotype originates from a young man who had been exposed to COVID-19. Sequenced material: PBMCs or T cells enriched from blood (not recorded which). The chain links TRBV13 to TRBJ2-6; D ambiguous. In DNA form, the CDR3 reads TGTGCCAGCAGCTTGGCCTCTGGGGCCAACGTCCTGACTTTC. Protein product: CASSLASGANVLTF.